This T cell receptor (beta chain) was recovered during a study of CD4+ T cells in melanoma. Overall study results and limits: A reported correlation linked neoantigen-specific CD4+ T cells to CD8+, macrophage and B cell function. Reportedly, melanoma neoantigen-specific CD4+ T cells showed varied differentiation states.

A remark on this clone: Its antigen remains unknown.

Per germline, CDR1 SGHNT and CDR2 YENEEA. This CDR3 has 13 residues. V was shortened by 2 bases and J by 3 bases, with 7 bases between the two germline ends. Method: immunoSEQ multiplex PCR; TCRdb's copy keeps in-frame clones and lacks some. The sample includes roughly 140,000 clones, about nine tenths of them seen just once. The TCR originated in a human donor with melanoma. V is TRBV11-3 and J is TRBJ1-1; a weak D match, TRBD1 (5 bases). CDR3 amino acids: CASSLRGDTEAFF. In DNA form, the CDR3 reads TGTGCCAGCAGCTTACGGGGGGACACTGAAGCTTTCTTT. Combining the CDR3 with reference TRBV11-3 and TRBJ1-1 gives the whole variable domain EAGVVQSPRYKIIEKKQPVAFWCNPISGHNTLYWYLQNLGQGPELLIRYENEEAVDDSQLPKDRFSAERLKGVDSTLKIQPAELGDSAVYLCASSLRGDTEAFFGQGTRLTVV.